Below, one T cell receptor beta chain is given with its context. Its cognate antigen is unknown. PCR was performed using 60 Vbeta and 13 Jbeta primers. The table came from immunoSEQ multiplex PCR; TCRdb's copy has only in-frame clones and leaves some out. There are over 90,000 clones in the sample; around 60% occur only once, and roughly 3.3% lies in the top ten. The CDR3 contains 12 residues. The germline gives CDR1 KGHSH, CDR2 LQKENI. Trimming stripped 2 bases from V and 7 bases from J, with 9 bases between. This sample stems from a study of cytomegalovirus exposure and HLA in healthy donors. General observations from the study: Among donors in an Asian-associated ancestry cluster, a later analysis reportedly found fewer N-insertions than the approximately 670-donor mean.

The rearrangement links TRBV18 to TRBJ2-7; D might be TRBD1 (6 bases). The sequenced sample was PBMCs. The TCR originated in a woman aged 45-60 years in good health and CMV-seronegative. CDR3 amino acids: CASSPNRVEQYF. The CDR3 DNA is TGTGCCAGCTCACCAAACAGGGTGGAGCAGTACTTC. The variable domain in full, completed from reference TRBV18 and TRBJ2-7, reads NAGVMQNPRHLVRRRGQEARLRCSPMKGHSHVYWYRQLPEEGLKFMVYLQKENIIDESGMPKERFSAEFPKEGPSILRIQQVVRGDSAAYFCASSPNRVEQYFGPGTRLTVT.